This paragraph reports one T cell receptor beta chain. What it binds is unknown. Sequencing targeted TCR beta in blood CD8+ and CD4+ T cells. In contrast to the negatively isolated CD8+ and CD4+ T cells, TEMRA cells were FACS-enriched. Reverse transcription of about 0.45 to 1 ug RNA was performed with random hexamers. In TCRdb, the immunoSEQ multiplex PCR reads were re-called with MiXCR into one record per CDR3 protein. Of some 160,000 distinct CDR3 sequences listed, approximately 94% are singletons. The entry originates in a study of CD8 T cells in Susac syndrome. Study conclusions and caveats: The CD4+ T cell repertoires in Susac syndrome did not show any clonal expansion.

Germline V gives CDR1 SEHNR, CDR2 FQNEAQ (reference sequence). With 2 bases removed from V and 6 bases from J, the gap between germline ends came to 14 bases. CDR3 length: 14 amino acids. This rearrangement joins TRBV7-9 to TRBJ2-7; a possible D gene is TRBD1 (8 bases). The clonotype originates from a human donor with Susac syndrome. Material for sequencing was CD4+ T cells from PBMCs. CDR3 nucleotides: TGTGCCAGCAGCTTATGGACAGGGAGGGCCGAGCAGTACTTC. Its protein product is CASSLWTGRAEQYF.